This TCR beta chain was obtained from a study of vaccination and CD4 T cells after COVID-19 (dated by TCRdb to between 2021 and 2022). Notes on the research overall: SARS-CoV-2 positivity had been established in the convalescent patients by nasal swab PCR, and mild disease was recorded in nine or ten of these patients and severe disease in one. Six males and four females were included in the convalescent cohort, with two Hispanic individuals, seven Caucasians, two Asians and one multiracial person represented. Each participant got two doses of either the Pfizer-BioNTech BNT162b2 vaccine (n=8) or the Moderna mRNA-1273 vaccine (n=2). Post-COVID blood samples from convalescent patients were collected a median of roughly 100 days after diagnosis, with a range of roughly 30 to 161 days. Post-vaccine blood samples were taken a median of 72 days after the second vaccine dose, with a range of roughly 13 to 250 days. The cultures were stimulated with overlapping spike peptide pools from SARS-CoV-2 and from the common cold coronaviruses HCoV-NL63, HCoV-OC43 and HCoV-229E. As controls, cultures received a CEFX viral epitope pool (the positive control), an HIV-1 Nef peptide pool (the negative control), or no peptide at all. In 10 COVID-19 convalescent patients and 4 infection-naive healthy vaccine recipients, the spike-specific CD4+ TCR repertoire before mRNA vaccination was compared with the repertoire after mRNA vaccination. The paper as a whole reports these results and caveats: The median number of SARS-CoV-2-reactive clonotypes rose from around 21 after infection to some 37 after vaccination, but the change was not significant. Relatively few convalescent patients were included in the study, and early timepoints after natural infection were not analyzed. Of the vaccine-specific clones in convalescent patients, 304 of 307, or nearly all, reacted only to SARS-CoV-2 spike and did not cross-react with common cold coronaviruses. Among the post-vaccine SARS-CoV-2-reactive clones in convalescent patients, a median about 89% showed up only after vaccination, which suggests vaccine-specific priming.

Including the terminal cysteine and phenylalanine, the CDR3 comprises 13 residues. The retained sequence is limited to the CDR3, 39 bases, with the frame set at the first base. Reading the germline V gene (reference sequence) gives CDR1 WNHNN and CDR2 SYGVQD. V was cut back by 0 bases and J by 6 bases, leaving a gap of 9 bases between them. Receptors were amplified or captured by PCR. At the Johns Hopkins FTIC core, DNA from the cultured CD4+ T cells underwent TCR sequencing with the Oncomine TCR Beta short-read assay. The QIAamp micro DNA kit was used to extract genomic DNA from the cultured CD4+ T cells. Oncomine TCR Beta libraries from cultured CD4+ T cells were pooled with unique dual indexes and sequenced on an Illumina iSeq 100. The study's own analysis went as follows. Non-productive sequences were removed, and CDR3s that did not start with C, did not end with F or W, or were shorter than 7 amino acids were discarded. The MANAFEST web application was used to identify antigen-specific clonotypes by comparing peptide-stimulated wells against reference wells and other culture wells. Positive clones required FDR below 0.05, an odds ratio above 5, and productive frequency above 0.1% in at least two of three replicate wells. Clonotypes that were significantly expanded in both SARS-CoV-2 spike wells and at least one common cold coronavirus spike condition were defined as cross-reactive. Levenshtein distances (stringdist) and unrooted phylogenetic trees (ape) in R version 3.6.1 were used to assess CDR3 homology. In TCRdb, the public reads were trimmed at Q25 with fastp and aligned with MiXCR, with productive beta chains retained. Duplicate CDR3 protein sequences are folded into a single record with the most common DNA and genes. TCRdb, not the authors, supplied the V and J calls. A total of about 13,000 distinct CDR3 sequences appear in this sample, nearly 80% of them only once. Of the sample, roughly 28% is held by the ten largest clones.

Remarks on this clonotype: Its binding antigen is unknown. Base qualities are not provided; no much larger clone lies one nucleotide away.

Read against the paper, the sample's treatment or condition label means: roughly 11-day PBMC culture with coronavirus spike peptide pools or control peptides (ViraFEST assay). The study used the ViraFEST assay, which expanded antigen-specific T cells with peptide pools and then identified expanded clonotypes by TCR sequencing. The convalescent patients' positive SARS-CoV-2 PCR tests fell between March and December 2020, which was before the Alpha, Beta and Delta variants emerged in the United States. PBMCs were cultured at about 2 million per well in IMDM supplemented with approximately 5% human AB serum and 9.5 to 10 IU/ml IL-2, with approximately 9.5 ug/ml peptide pools added. On days 3 and 7, half of the culture medium was replaced with fresh IL-2-containing medium. Once the cells had been in culture for 9 to 10 days, the EasySep CD4+ T cell isolation kit was used to isolate CD4+ T cells by negative selection. PBMCs were separated from whole blood using Ficoll-Paque Plus gradient centrifugation and then either used fresh or cryopreserved at -140C. Each culture condition was generally run in triplicate wells.

The origin of this receptor is a human donor who had recovered from COVID-19. Source material: CD4+ T cells from blood, cultured in vitro. The chain is assembled from TRBV10-1 and TRBJ2-7; possibly the D gene is TRBD2, per 6 matching bases. The CDR3 is CASSESGGREQYF. In nucleotide form, the sequence is TGCGCCAGCAGTGAGTCGGGAGGACGCGAGCAGTACTTC.